This T cell receptor beta chain was captured in a study of blood T cell repertoires in COVID-19. Study-level information: There were acute and convalescent COVID-19 samples, and they came from the United States, Italy and Spain.

Under the authors' procedure: Reference gene primer amplification gave nucleated cell count estimates. Assay: immunoSEQ multiplex PCR; the TCRdb copy retains only in-frame clones and omits some. V, J and clone size reflect that table, while D and trimming were determined from the DNA. The data hold tens of thousands of clones, with around 92% observed a single time. This clone was observed once. There are 13 residues in the CDR3. In germline, CDR1 is LGHDT, CDR2 YNNKEL (reference sequence). V lost 4 bases and J lost 8, with 14 bases in between. Sequencing was performed on peripheral blood. This receptor was identified in a man aged 45-65 years with COVID-19, enrolled during active disease. The chain carries TRBV3-1 (or the pseudogene TRBV3-2) and TRBJ1-2; no definite D call. CDR3 sequence (DNA): TGTGCCAGCAGCCCAGCCCAAACGCGGGGCTACACCTTC. The encoded protein is CASSPAQTRGYTF.